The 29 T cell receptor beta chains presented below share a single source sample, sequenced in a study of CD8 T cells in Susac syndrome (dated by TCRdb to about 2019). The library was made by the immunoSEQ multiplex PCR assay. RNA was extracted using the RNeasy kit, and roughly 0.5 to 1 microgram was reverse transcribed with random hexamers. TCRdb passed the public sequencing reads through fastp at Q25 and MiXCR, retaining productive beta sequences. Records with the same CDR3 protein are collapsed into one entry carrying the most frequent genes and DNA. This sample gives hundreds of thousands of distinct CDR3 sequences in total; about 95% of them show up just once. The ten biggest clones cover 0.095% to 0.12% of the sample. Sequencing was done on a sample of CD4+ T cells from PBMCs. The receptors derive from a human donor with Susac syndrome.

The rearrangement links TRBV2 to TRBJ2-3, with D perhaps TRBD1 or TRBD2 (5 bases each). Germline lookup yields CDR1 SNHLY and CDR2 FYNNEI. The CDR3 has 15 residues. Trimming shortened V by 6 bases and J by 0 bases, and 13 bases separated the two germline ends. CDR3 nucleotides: TGTGCCAGCAGCGGGGCCGGGCCCAGCACAGATACGCAGTATTTT. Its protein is CASSGAGPSTDTQYF.

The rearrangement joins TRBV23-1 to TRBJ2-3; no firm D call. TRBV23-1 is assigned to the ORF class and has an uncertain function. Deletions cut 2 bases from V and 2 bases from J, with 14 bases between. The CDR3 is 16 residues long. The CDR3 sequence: CASSQPRTELTDTQYF. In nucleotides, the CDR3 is TGCGCCAGCAGTCAACCCAGGACGGAGCTCACAGATACGCAGTATTTT.

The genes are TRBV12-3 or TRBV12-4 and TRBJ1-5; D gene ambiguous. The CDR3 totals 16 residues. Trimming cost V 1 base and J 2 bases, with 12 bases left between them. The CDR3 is CASSLERGPGNQPQHF. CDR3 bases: TGTGCCAGCAGTTTAGAACGAGGGCCAGGCAATCAGCCCCAGCATTTT.

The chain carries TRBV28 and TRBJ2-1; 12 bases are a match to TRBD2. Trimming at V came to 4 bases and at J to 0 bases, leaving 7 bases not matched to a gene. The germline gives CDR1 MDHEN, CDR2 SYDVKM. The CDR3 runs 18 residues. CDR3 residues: CASSSQRLAGDSYNEQFF. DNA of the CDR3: TGTGCCAGCAGTTCTCAAAGACTAGCGGGAGACTCCTACAATGAGCAGTTCTTC.

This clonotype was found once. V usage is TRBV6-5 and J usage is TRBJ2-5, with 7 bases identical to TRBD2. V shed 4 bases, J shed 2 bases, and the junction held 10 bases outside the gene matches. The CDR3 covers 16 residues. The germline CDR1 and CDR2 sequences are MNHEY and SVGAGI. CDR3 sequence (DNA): TGTGCCAGCAGTTCGTGGAGCGGGATCGGTCAAGAGACCCAGTACTTC. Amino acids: CASSSWSGIGQETQYF.

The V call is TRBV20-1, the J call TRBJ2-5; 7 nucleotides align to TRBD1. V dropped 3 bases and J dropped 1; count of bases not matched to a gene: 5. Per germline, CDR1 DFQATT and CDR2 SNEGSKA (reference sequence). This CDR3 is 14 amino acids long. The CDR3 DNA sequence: TGCAGTGCTAGGGGGACAGTTCTCCAAGAGACCCAGTACTTC. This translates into CSARGTVLQETQYF.

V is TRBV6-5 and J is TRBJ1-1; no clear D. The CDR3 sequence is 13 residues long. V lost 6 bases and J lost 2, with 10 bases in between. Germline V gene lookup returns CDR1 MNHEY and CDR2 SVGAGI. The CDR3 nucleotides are TGTGCCAGCAGGGAGCAGACAAACACTGAAGCTTTCTTT. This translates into CASREQTNTEAFF.

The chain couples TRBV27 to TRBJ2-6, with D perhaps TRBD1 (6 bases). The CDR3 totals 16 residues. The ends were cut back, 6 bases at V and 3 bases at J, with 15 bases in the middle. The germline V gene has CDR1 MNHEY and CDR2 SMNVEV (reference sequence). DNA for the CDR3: TGTGCCAGCAGCCAACACAGGGTTAGTGGGGCCAACGTCCTGACTTTC. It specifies CASSQHRVSGANVLTF.

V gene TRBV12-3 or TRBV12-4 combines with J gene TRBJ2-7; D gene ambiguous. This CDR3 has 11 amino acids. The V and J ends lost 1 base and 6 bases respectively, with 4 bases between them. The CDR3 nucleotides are TGTGCCAGCAGTTTAGGACCCGAGCAGTACTTC. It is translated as CASSLGPEQYF.

This CDR3 is CASSQEPGLAGGYEQYF. CDR3 nucleotides: TGTGCCAGCAGCCAGGAACCGGGACTAGCGGGGGGCTACGAGCAGTACTTC. The rearrangement joins TRBV4-2 to TRBJ2-7, with TRBD2 identical over 15 bases. V was pared by 3 bases and J by 3 bases, with 6 bases of the junction left unmatched. Germline values: CDR1 LGHNA, CDR2 YNFKEQ. This CDR3 spans 17 amino acids.

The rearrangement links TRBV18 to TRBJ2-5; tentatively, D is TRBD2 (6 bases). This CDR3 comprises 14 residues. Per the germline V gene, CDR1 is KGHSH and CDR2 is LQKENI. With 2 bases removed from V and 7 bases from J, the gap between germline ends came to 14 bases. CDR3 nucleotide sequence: TGTGCCAGCTCACCAAGGAGGGCTGGGTTGACCCAGTACTTC. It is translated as CASSPRRAGLTQYF.

This CDR3 is CSGATFGEETQYF. The CDR3 DNA sequence: TGCAGCGGCGCGACGTTCGGCGAAGAGACCCAGTACTTC. The V and J genes are TRBV29-1 and TRBJ2-5; D call uncertain. Germline V gene data show CDR1 as SQVTM and CDR2 as ANQGSEA. The CDR3 contains 13 residues. Trimming shortened V by 7 bases and J by 3 bases, and 15 bases separated the two germline ends.

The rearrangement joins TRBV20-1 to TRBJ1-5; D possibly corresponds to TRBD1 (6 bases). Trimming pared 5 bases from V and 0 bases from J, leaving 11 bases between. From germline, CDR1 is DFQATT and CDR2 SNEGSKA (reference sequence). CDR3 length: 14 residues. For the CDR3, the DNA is TGCAGTGCTGCCGACAGGCGTAGCAATCAGCCCCAGCATTTT. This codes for CSAADRRSNQPQHF.

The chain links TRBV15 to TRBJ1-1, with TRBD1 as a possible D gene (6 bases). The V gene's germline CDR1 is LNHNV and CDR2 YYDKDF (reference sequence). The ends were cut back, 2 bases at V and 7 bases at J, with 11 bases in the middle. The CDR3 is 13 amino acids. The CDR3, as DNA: TGTGCCACCAGCAGAAAAGGGGGAGGTGAAGCTTTCTTT. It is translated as CATSRKGGGEAFF.

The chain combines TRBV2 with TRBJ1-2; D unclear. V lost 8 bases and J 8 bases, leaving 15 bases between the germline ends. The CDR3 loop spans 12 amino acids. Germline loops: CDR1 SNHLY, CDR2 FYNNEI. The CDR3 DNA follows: TGTGCCAGCGGGGTGGTGAATTGGGGCTACACCTTC. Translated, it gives CASGVVNWGYTF.

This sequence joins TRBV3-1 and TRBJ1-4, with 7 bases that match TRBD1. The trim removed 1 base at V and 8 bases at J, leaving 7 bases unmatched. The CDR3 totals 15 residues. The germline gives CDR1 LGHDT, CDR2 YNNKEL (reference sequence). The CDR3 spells CASSQVIGGGEKLFF. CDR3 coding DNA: TGTGCCAGCAGCCAAGTGATAGGGGGCGGCGAAAAACTGTTTTTT.

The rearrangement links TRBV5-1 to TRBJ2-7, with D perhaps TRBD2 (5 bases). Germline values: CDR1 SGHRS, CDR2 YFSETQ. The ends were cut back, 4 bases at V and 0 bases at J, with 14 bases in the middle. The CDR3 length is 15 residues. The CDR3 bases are TGCGCCAGCAGCCCCTACGCCGGGGACTCCTACGAGCAGTACTTC. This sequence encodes CASSPYAGDSYEQYF.

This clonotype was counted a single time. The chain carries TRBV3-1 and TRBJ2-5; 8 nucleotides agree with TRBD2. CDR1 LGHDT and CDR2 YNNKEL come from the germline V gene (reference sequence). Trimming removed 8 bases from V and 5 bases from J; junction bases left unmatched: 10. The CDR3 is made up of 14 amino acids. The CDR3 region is CASRPLAGSETQYF. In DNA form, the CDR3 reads TGTGCCAGCCGCCCATTAGCGGGAAGTGAGACCCAGTACTTC.

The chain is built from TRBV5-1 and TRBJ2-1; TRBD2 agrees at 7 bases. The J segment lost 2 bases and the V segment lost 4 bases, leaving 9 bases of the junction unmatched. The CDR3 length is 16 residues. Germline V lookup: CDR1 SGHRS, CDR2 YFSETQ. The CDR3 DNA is TGCGCCAGCAGCCCGAAGAGCGGGGCCACCTACAATGAGCAGTTCTTC. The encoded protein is CASSPKSGATYNEQFF.

This CDR3 is CASSPVRETQYF. The CDR3 DNA sequence: TGTGCCAGCAGCCCGGTTAGGGAGACCCAGTACTTC. The chain combines TRBV11-2 with TRBJ2-5; D gene unclear. This CDR3 contains 12 residues. The V gene's germline CDR1 is SGHAT and CDR2 FQNNGV. Between the trimmed V and J ends, which lost 5 bases and 5 bases, there was a span of 9 bases.

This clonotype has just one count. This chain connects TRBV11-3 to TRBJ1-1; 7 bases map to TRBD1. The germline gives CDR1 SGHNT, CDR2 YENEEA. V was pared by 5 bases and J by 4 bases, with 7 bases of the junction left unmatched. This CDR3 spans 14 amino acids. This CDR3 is CASSRRDRVTEAFF. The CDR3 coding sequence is TGTGCCAGCAGCCGTAGAGACAGGGTCACTGAAGCTTTCTTT.

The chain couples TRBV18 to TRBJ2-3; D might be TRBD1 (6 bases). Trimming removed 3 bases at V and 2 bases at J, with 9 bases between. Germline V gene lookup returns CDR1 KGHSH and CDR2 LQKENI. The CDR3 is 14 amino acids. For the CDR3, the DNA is TGTGCCAGCTCACCCCGGACAGACACAGATACGCAGTATTTT. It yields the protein CASSPRTDTDTQYF.

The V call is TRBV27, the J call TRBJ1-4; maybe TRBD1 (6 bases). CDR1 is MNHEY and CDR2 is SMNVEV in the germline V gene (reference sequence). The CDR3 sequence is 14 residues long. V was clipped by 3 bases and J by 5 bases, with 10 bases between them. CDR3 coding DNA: TGTGCCAGCAGTTTTCGACAGGTCAATGAAAAACTGTTTTTT. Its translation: CASSFRQVNEKLFF.

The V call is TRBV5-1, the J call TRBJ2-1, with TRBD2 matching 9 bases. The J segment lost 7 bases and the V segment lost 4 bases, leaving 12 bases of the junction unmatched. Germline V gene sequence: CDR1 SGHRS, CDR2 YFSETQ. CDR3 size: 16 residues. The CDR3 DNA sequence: TGCGCCAGCAGCGCATTAGCGGGAGTGAGCGAGAATGAGCAGTTCTTC. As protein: CASSALAGVSENEQFF.

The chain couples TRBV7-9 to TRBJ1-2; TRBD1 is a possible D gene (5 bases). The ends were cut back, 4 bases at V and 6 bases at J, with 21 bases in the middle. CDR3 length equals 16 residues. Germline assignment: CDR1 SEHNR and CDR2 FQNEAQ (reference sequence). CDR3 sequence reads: CASSWRYRDGRNGYTF. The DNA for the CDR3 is TGTGCCAGCAGCTGGCGTTACCGGGACGGGAGGAATGGCTACACCTTC. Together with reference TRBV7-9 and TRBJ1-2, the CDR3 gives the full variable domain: DTGVSQNPRHKITKRGQNVTFRCDPISEHNRLYWYRQTLGQGPEFLTYFQNEAQLEKSRLLSDRFSAERPKGSFSTLEIQRTEQGDSAMYLCASSWRYRDGRNGYTFGSGTRLTVV.

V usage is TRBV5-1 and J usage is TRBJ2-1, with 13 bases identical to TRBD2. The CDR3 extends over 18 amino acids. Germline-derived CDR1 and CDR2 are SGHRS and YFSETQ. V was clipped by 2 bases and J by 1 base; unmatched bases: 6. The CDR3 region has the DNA TGCGCCAGCAGCTTCCTTGGACTAGCGGGAGTATCCTACAATGAGCAGTTCTTC. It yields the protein CASSFLGLAGVSYNEQFF.

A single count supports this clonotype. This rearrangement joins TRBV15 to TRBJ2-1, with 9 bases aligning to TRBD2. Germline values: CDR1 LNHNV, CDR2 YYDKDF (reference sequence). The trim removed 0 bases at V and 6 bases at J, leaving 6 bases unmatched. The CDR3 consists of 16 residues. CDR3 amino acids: CATSRDRSGRPNEQFF. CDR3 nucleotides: TGTGCCACCAGCAGAGATCGTAGCGGGAGACCCAATGAGCAGTTCTTC.

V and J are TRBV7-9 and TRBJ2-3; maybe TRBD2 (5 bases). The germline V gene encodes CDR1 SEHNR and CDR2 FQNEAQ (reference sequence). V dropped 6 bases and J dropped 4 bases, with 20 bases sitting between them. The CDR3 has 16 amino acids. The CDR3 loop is CASSLGFPAASDTQYF. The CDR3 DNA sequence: TGTGCCAGCAGTCTAGGGTTCCCAGCGGCGTCAGATACGCAGTATTTT.

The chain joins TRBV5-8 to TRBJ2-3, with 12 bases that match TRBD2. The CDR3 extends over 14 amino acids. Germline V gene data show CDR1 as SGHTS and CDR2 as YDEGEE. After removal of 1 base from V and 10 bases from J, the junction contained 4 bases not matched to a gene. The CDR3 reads CASSLTSGRMAQYF. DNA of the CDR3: TGTGCCAGCAGCTTGACTAGCGGGAGGATGGCGCAGTATTTT. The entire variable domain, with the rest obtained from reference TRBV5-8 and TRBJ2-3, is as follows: EAGVTQSPTHLIKTRGQQATLRCSPISGHTSVYWYQQALGLGLQFLLWYDEGEERNRGNFPPRFSGRQFPNYSSELNVNALELEDSALYLCASSLTSGRMAQYFGPGTRLTVL.